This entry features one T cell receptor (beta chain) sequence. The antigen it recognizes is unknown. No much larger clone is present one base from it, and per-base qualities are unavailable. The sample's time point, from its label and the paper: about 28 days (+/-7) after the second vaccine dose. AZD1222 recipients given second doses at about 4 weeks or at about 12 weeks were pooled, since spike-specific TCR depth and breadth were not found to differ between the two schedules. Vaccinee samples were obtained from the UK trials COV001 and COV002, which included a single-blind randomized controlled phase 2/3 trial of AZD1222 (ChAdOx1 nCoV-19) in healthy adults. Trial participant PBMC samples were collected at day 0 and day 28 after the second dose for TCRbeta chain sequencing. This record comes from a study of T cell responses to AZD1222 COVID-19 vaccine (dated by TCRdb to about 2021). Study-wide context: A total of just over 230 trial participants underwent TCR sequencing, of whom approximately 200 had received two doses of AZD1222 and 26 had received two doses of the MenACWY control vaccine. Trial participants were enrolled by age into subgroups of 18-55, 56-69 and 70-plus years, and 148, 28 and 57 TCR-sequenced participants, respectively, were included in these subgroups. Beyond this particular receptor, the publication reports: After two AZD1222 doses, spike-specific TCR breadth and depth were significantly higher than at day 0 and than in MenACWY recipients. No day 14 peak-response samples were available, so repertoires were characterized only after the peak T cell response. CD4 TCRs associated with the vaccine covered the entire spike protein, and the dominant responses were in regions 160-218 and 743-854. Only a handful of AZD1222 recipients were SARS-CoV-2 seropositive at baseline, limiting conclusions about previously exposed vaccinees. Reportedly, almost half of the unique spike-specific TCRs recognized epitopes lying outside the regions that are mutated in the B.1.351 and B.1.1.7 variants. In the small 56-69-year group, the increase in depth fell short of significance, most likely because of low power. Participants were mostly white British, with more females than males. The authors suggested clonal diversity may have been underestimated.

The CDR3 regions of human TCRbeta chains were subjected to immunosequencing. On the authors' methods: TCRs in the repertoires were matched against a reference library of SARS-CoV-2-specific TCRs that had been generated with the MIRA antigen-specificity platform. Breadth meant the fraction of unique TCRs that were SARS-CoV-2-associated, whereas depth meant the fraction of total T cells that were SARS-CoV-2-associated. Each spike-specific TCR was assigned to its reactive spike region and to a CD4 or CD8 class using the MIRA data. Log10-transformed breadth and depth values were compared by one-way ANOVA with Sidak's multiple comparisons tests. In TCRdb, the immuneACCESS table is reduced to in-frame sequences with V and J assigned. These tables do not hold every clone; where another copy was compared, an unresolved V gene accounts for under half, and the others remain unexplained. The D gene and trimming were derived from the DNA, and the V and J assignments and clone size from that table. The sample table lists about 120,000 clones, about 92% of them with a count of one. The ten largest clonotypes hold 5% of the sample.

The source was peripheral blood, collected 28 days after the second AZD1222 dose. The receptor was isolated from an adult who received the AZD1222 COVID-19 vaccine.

The CDR3 sequence is CSVEGHRGNGYTF. The nucleotide sequence is given as TGCAGCGTTGAGGGACACCGGGGAAATGGCTACACCTTC. The rearranged segments are TRBV29-1 and TRBJ1-2; the best D guess is TRBD1, with 6 bases matching. V lost 3 bases and J lost 6 bases; the stretch between them is 14 bases long. The CDR3 starts with the cysteine, ends with the phenylalanine, and has 13 residues. Only CDR3 DNA remains: 39 bases, in frame from the first base. Per the germline V gene, SQVTM is the CDR1 and ANQGSEA is the CDR2.